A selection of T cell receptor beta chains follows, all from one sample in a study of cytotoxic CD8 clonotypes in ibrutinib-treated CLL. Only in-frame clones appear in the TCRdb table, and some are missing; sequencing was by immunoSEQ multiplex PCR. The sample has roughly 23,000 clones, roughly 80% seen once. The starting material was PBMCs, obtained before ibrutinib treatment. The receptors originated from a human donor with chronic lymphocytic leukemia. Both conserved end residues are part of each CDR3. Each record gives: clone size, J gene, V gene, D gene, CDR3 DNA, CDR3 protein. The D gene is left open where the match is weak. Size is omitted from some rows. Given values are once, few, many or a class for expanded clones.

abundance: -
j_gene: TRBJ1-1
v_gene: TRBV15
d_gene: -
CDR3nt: TGTGCCACCAGCAGAGATCGAGCACGGGCTTTCTTT
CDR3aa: CATSRDRARAFF

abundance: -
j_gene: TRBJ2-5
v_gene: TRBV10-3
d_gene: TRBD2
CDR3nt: TGTGCCATCAGCGACGGGACTAGTATAGAGACCCAGTACTTC
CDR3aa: CAISDGTSIETQYF

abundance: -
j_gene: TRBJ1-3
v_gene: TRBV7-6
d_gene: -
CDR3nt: TGTGCCAGCAGCTTATTCGGGAGCTCTGGAAACACCATATATTTT
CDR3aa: CASSLFGSSGNTIYF

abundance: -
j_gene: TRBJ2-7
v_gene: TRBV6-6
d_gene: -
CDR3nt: TGTGCCAGCAGTTACTCCCCAGGGAACTACGAGCAGTACTTC
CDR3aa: CASSYSPGNYEQYF

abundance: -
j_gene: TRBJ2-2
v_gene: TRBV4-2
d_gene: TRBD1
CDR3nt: TGTGCCAGCAGCAAATTAGGGGGCGGGAACACCGGGGAGCTGTTTTTT
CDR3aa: CASSKLGGGNTGELFF

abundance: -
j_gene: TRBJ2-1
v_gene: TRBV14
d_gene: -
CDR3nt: TGTGCCAGCAGCCAAAATTTAGCGGCAAAGCAGTTCTTC
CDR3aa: CASSQNLAAKQFF

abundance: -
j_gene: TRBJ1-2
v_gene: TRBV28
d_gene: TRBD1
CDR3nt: TGTGCCAGCAGTCCCCGGACAGGCACCTATGGCTACACCTTC
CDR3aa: CASSPRTGTYGYTF

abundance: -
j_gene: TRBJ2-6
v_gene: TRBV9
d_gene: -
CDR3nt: TGTGCCAGCAGCGTAGTGGACTCTGGGGCCAACGTCCTGACTTTC
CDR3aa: CASSVVDSGANVLTF

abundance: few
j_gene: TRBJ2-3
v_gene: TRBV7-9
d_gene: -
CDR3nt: TGTGCCAGCAGCCCACACACGCAGTATTTT
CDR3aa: CASSPHTQYF

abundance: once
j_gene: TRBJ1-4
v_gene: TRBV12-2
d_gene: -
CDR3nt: TGTGCAAGTCGCCGGATAGGTAGGGGTATTAGTGAAAAACTGTTTTTT
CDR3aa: CASRRIGRGISEKLFF

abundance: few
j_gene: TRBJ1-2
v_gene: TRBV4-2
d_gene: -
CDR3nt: TGTGCCAGCAGTCAACAGGCAAACTATGGCTACACCTTC
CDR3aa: CASSQQANYGYTF

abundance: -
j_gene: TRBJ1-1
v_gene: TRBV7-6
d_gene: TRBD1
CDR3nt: TGTGCCAGCAGCTTCGGCGGAGACAGGGTTAACACTGAAGCTTTCTTT
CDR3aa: CASSFGGDRVNTEAFF

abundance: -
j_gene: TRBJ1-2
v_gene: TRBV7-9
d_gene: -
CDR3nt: TGTGCCAGCAGCTTGGGGGCTAACTATGGCTACACCTTC
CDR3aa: CASSLGANYGYTF

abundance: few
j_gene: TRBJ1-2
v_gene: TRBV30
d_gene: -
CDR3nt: TGTGCCTGGAGTGTTGGCAGGGCAGACTATGGCTACACCTTC
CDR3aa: CAWSVGRADYGYTF

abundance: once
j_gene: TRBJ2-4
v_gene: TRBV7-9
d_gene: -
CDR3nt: TGTGCCAGCAGCTCCGGTCCACAAGCCAAAAACATTCAGTACTTC
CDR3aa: CASSSGPQAKNIQYF

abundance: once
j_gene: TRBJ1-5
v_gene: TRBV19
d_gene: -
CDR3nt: TGTGCCAGTAGACACCAGACAGCCCAGCCCCAGCATTTT
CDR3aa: CASRHQTAQPQHF

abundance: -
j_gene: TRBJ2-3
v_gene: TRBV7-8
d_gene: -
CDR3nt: TGTGCCAGCAGCTTATTCGGCGGCGCGGATACGCAGTATTTT
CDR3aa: CASSLFGGADTQYF

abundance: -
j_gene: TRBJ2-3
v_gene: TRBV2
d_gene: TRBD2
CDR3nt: TGTGCCAGCAGTGAAACTAGCGCCACAGATACGCAGTATTTT
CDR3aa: CASSETSATDTQYF

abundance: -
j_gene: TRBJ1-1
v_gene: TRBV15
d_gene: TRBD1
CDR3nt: TGTGCCACCAGCAGTTCCTGGACAGGGAAGGGTAATCAGAACACTGAAGCTTTCTTT
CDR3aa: CATSSSWTGKGNQNTEAFF

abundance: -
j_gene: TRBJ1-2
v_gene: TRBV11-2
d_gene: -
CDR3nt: TGTGCCAGCAGCCCTAGTCGGACAGGCTACACCTTC
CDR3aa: CASSPSRTGYTF

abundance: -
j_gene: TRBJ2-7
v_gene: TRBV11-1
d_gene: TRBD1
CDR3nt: TGTGCCAGCAGCTTAGCTCCGGGACAGGGAGACTACGAGCAGTACTTC
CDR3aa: CASSLAPGQGDYEQYF

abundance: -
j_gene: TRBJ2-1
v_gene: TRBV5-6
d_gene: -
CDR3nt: TGTGCCAGCAGCCCCTGGACAAGGCTCACGTACAATGAGCAGTTCTTC
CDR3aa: CASSPWTRLTYNEQFF

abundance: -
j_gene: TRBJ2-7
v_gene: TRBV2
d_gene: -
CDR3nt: TGTGCCAGCAGTGAAGGCCTATTTGGGGTCTACGAGCAGTACTTC
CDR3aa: CASSEGLFGVYEQYF

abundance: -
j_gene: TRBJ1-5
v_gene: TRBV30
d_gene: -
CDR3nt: TGTGCCTGGAGTGTCCCCGGCACCTACAGGGATGGACAGCCCCAGCATTTT
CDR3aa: CAWSVPGTYRDGQPQHF

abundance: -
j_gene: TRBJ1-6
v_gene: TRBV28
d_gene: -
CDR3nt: TGTGCCAGCAGTCCGTATTTTAGGAATTCACCCCTCCACTTT
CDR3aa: CASSPYFRNSPLHF

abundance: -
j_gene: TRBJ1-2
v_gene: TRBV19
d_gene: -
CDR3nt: TGTGCCAGTACCCAGACAGGCGTTAACTATGGCTACACCTTC
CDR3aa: CASTQTGVNYGYTF

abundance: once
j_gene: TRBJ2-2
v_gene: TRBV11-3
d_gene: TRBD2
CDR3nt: TGTGCCAGCAGCTTAGGGGCGGGAGGAAACACCGGGGAGCTGTTTTTT
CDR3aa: CASSLGAGGNTGELFF

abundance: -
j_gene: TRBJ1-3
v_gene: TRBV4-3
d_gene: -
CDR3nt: TGCGCCAGCAGCCAAGAGGTGCGGGACACCATATATTTT
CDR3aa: CASSQEVRDTIYF

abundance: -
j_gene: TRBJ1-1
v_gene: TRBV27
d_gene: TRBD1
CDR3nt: TGTGCCAGCAGTTCAGACAGGGCTACGAACACTGAAGCTTTCTTT
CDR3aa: CASSSDRATNTEAFF

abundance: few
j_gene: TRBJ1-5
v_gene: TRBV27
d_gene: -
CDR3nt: TGTGCCAGCAGTTTAACTTTTTCGAGGGTGAGACAGCCCCAGCATTTT
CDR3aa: CASSLTFSRVRQPQHF

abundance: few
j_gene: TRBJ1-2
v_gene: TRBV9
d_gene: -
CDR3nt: TGTGCCAGCAGCGTAGACACAGGCGGCTACACCTTC
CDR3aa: CASSVDTGGYTF

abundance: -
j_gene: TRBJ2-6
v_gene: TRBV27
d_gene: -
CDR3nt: TGTGCCAGCAGTTCCCTGGACACGTCTGGGGCCAACGTCCTGACTTTC
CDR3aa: CASSSLDTSGANVLTF

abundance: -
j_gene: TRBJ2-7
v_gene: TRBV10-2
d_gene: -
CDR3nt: TGCGCCAGCAGTGGAGGGGAAAAGAATCCTACGAAGCAGTACTTC
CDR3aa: CASSGGEKNPTKQYF

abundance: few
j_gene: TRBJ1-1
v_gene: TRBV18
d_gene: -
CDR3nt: TGTGCCAGCTCACCACCCTCCGTTCGACGGACTGAAGCTTTCTTT
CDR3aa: CASSPPSVRRTEAFF

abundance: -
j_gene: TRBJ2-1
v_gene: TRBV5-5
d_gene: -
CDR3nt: TGTGCCAGCAGCTTGTACAATGAGCAGTTCTTC
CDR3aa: CASSLYNEQFF

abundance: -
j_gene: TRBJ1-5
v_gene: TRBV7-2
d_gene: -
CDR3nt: TGTGCCAGCAGGGGTCCGGGCCCGGGCAATCAGCCCCAGCATTTT
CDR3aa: CASRGPGPGNQPQHF